This T cell receptor beta chain originates from a study of blood T cells in healthy people across ages. A word on this clonotype: The antigen remains undetermined. A much bigger clone sits one base away, suggesting this may be a read error.

Points from the study as a whole: The recorded TCR beta diversity per million T cells decreased in a roughly linear manner with age.

A second roughly 6 to 12 cycle PCR used barcoded and J-beta primers. TCRdb re-analysed the 5' RACE reads in MiXCR, keeping a single row per CDR3 protein. The sample yields 730,000 or so distinct CDR3 sequences, around two fifths seen once. The CDR3 sequence is 17 residues long. The sample was blood. The TCR was taken from a man aged 80 or over in good health. The chain uses TRBV21-1 and TRBJ2-5; TRBD2, the table's D call, lacks a check against the DNA. TRBV21-1 is a listed pseudogene. The CDR3 region is CANSQRALWEGQETQYF. For the CDR3, the DNA is TGTGCCAACAGCCAAAGGGCGTTGTGGGAGGGCCAAGAGACCCAGTACTTC.